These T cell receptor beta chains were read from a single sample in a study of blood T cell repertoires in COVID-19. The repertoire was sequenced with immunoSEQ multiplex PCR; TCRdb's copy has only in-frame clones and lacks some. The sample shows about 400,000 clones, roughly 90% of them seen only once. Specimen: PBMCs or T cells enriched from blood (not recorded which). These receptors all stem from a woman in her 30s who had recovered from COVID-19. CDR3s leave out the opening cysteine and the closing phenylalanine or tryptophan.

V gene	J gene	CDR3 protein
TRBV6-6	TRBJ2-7	ASSYSGTAFTEQY
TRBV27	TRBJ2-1	ASSFDDRYNEQF
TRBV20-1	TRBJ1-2	SASPRGLAYGYT
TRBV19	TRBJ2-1	ASSIELAGNNEQF
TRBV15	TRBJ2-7	ATSRDSTYEQY
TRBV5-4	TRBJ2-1	ASSLVSGGVFYNEQF
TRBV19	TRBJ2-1	ATSVFGDYNEQF
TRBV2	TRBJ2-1	ASSSRLAGGNEQF
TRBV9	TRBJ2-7	ASSPWGRDTFVEQY
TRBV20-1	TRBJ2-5	SARRETQY
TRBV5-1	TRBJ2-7	ASSRGQGPYEQY
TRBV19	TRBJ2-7	ASSNLQGAEQY
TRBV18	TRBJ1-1	ASSLRQGLMNTEAF
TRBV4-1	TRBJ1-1	ASSQVLTSGDTEAF
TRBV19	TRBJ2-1	ASSRDTYNEQF
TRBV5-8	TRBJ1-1	ASSSDRTRGYDLNTEAF
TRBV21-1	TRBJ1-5	ASRSGTGQLSRSNQPQH
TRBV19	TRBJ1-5	ASSIVQGLLSNQPQH
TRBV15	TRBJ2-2	ATSRDWQGGTGELF
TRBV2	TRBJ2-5	ASGIPESQETQY
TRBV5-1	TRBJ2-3	ASSLVGQQDTQY
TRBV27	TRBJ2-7	ASSLSAPSYEQY
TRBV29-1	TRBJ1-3	SIGDSGNTIY
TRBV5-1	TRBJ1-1	ASSLAGKSTEAF
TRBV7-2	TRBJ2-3	ASSLGGLATDTQY
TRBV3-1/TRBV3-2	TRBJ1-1	ASSRRRSQGPSEAF
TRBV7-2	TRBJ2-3	ASSLVGGGADTQY
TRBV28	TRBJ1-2	ASSFPGGTGGYT
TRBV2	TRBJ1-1	ASSGDRGPSTNTEAF
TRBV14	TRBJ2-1	ASSHRTSPIRDEQF
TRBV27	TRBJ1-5	ASRRGQGDNQPQH
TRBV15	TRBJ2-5	ATSRDRRQGLSETQY
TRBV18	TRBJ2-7	ASSPAGREIYEQY
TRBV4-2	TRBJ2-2	ASSQHGDSSGELF
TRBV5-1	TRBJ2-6	ASSLDVAGAPSGANVLT
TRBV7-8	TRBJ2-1	ASSLQGASYNEQF
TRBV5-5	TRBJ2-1	ASSLRHQGAYNEQF
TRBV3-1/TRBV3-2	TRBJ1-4	ASSQDLAARPTNEKLF
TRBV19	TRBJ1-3	ASSTTSSGNTIY
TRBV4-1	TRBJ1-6	ASSQQTGNNSPLH
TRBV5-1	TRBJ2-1	ASSLDRGLAGVYNEQF
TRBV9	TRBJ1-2	ASSVGVGKEFPYT
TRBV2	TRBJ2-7	ASTSNGQLYEQY
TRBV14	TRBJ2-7	ASSQDPTSGSYEQY
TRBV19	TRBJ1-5	ASSIRQGPQPQH
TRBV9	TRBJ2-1	ASSVRGDFYNEQF
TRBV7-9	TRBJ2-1	ASTQDRGRYNEQF
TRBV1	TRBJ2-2	TSSQGGQGVRELF
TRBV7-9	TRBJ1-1	ASSHYLTEAF
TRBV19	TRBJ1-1	ASSAVRGPLATEAF
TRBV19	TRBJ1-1	ASASGMNTEAF
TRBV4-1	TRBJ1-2	ASSQVKTGDGYT
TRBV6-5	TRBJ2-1	ASISGQDNNEQF